This TCR beta chain appears in the sequencing data of a study of siplizumab effects on memory and regulatory T cells. For this clone: The junction and the germline gene differ at one end; a read error may be behind it.

Per germline, CDR1 MNHNS and CDR2 SASEGT. This CDR3 contains 11 residues. Using immunoSEQ multiplex PCR, the repertoire was profiled, and TCRdb retains in-frame clones only, with some absent. The sample has 100,000 to 120,000 clones; 80% to 95% are singletons. This TCR was recovered from a human donor in good health. The chain carries TRBV6-1 and TRBJ1-4; D is undetermined. Source material: CD4+ T cells sorted from blood. CDR3 residues: CASTEDEKLFF. CDR3 bases: TGTGCCAGCACTGAAGATGAAAAACTGTTTTTT.